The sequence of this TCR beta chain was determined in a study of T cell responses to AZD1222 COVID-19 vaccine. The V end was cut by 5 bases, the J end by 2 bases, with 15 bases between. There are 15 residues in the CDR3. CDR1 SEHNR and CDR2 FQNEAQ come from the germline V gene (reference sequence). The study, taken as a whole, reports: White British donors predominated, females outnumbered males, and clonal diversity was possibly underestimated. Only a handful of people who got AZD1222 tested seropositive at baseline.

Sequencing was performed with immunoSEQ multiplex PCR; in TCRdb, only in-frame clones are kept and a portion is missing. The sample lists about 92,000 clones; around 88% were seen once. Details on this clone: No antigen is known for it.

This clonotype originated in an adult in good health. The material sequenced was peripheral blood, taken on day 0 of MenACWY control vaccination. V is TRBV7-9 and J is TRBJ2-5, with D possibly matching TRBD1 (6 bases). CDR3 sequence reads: CASSRNGQLQETQYF. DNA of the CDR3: TGTGCCAGCAGCAGAAATGGACAGCTACAAGAGACCCAGTACTTC.